Here is one TCR beta chain with its context. This record belongs to a study of T cell clonotyping in hematopoietic cell transplantation. Sequenced by immunoSEQ multiplex PCR; TCRdb stores in-frame clones only, minus some. The profile shows about 8,700 clones, roughly nine tenths of them singletons. This CDR3 comprises 14 residues. V was shortened by 0 bases and J by 6 bases, with 12 bases between the two germline ends. CDR1 is GTSNPN, CDR2 SVGIG, per germline (reference sequence). Specimen: PBMCs, collected 180 days after allogeneic stem cell transplant. This chain uses TRBV30 with TRBJ1-5; D might be TRBD1 (6 bases). This sequence originates from a human patient who had an allogeneic stem cell transplant, so the T cells may come from the graft donor. The donor label of this sample is uncertain. Some clones in this sample may be carry-over from other donors' samples. This CDR3 is CAWSVQGGGQPQHF. The CDR3 nucleotides are TGTGCCTGGAGTGTACAGGGTGGAGGTCAGCCCCAGCATTTT.